Listed here is a single TCR beta chain. What it binds is unknown. The data belong to a study of graft-versus-host responses after intestinal transplantation. TCRdb keeps only in-frame clones here, not all; method: immunoSEQ multiplex PCR. The data show 100,000 to 110,000 clones, roughly 87% seen once. Germline V CDR1 and CDR2: MNHEY, SVGAGI. The CDR3 sequence is 13 residues long. V lost 7 bases, J lost 0 bases, and 10 bases lay in between. The source is a human donor who was the organ donor for an intestinal transplant. The input for sequencing was unstimulated CD4+ T cells sorted from spleen or lymph node cells, taken before transplant. The gene calls are TRBV6-5 and TRBJ2-7; possibly TRBD1 or TRBD2 for D (5 bases each). CDR3 coding DNA: TGTGCCAGCAAGGGGACCGGCTCCTACGAGCAGTACTTC. Amino acids: CASKGTGSYEQYF.